The rows below give T cell receptor beta chains drawn from one sample of a study of T cells in Graves' hyperthyroidism and ophthalmopathy. TCRdb fed the multiplex PCR reads into MiXCR, producing one record per CDR3 protein. Among roughly 580,000 distinct CDR3 sequences listed, roughly 13% were seen once. The specimen sequenced was blood. The origin of the receptors is a woman in her 30s with Graves' hyperthyroidism that later progressed to Graves' ophthalmopathy. CDR3s include the opening cysteine and the closing phenylalanine or tryptophan. A D gene is named only where the DNA matches it firmly. For some rows the clone size is stated as once, few or many, or as a class when expanded; others skip it.

DNA | CDR3 | V | D | J | size
TGTGCCAGCAGCGCCGGGACAGGGGCATCGTTCTTC | CASSAGTGASFF | TRBV7-2 | TRBD1 | TRBJ2-1 | -
TGTGCCAGCAGTTTGGGGCGGCGGGGAACCTTTAATTCACCCCTCCACTTT | CASSLGRRGTFNSPLHF | TRBV28 | - | TRBJ1-6 | many
TGTGCCAGCAGCTTGGGTAGCAGGGGGGCTGAAGCTTTCTTT | CASSLGSRGAEAFF | TRBV5-1 | TRBD1 | TRBJ1-1 | many
TGCGCCAGCAGGATCCAGGGGGCCGACGGGGAGCTGTTTTTT | CASRIQGADGELFF | TRBV5-1 | TRBD1 | TRBJ2-2 | few
TGTGCCAGACTAGACGGGGAGCTGTTTTTT | CARLDGELFF | TRBV2 | - | TRBJ2-2 | -
TGTGCCAGCAGCTTAGGGGGAAGGGACGGCTACACCTTC | CASSLGGRDGYTF | TRBV7-2 | - | TRBJ1-2 | many
TGTGCCAGCAGTTTAAGTCGGGACAGCCACTACGAGCAGTACTTC | CASSLSRDSHYEQYF | TRBV27 | TRBD1 | TRBJ2-7 | few
TGTGCCAGCAGCTTAGAGGGGGCCCACTATGGCTACACCTTC | CASSLEGAHYGYTF | TRBV7-9 | TRBD1 | TRBJ1-2 | -
TGTGCCAGTAGTACTCAAGACTATGGCTACACCTTC | CASSTQDYGYTF | TRBV19 | - | TRBJ1-2 | many
TGTGCCAGCAGTTTATGGGAATTGGGACAGGCTCAACTAATCGAGCAGTTCTTC | CASSLWELGQAQLIEQFF | TRBV28 | TRBD1 | TRBJ2-1 | many
TGTGCCAGCAGCAAAGACCGATTAAATTCACCCCTCCACTTT | CASSKDRLNSPLHF | TRBV9 | - | TRBJ1-6 | many
TGTGCCAGCAGCTCCGGGACAGGCACATATACGCAGTACTTT | CASSSGTGTYTQYF | TRBV11-3 | TRBD1 | TRBJ2-3 | -
TGTGCCAGTAGTTCGACAGGGTCTGGGGCCAACGTCCTGACTTTC | CASSSTGSGANVLTF | TRBV19 | TRBD1 | TRBJ2-6 | many
TGTGCCAGCAGTGAAATGGGGAGCCTGGAGCAGTTCTTC | CASSEMGSLEQFF | TRBV2 | - | TRBJ2-1 | many
TGTGCCAGCAGTCCGAGGAGTAAGACAGGGGCGGGTAATTCACCCCTCCACTTT | CASSPRSKTGAGNSPLHF | TRBV27 | TRBD1 | TRBJ1-6 | many
TGTGCCAGCAGTTTCAATACGGATGTCTCCTACGAGCAGTACTTC | CASSFNTDVSYEQYF | TRBV28 | - | TRBJ2-7 | few
TGTGCCAGCGTACAGGGGGCTTCGAACACTGAAGCTTTCTTT | CASVQGASNTEAFF | TRBV27 | TRBD1 | TRBJ1-1 | -
TGTGCCACCATGGGGAATAAGGGACTAGCGGCCTACGAGCAGTACTTC | CATMGNKGLAAYEQYF | TRBV6-2/TRBV6-3 | TRBD2 | TRBJ2-7 | many
TGTGCCAGCAGCCGACGGACTAGTGAGTACGAGCAGTACTTC | CASSRRTSEYEQYF | TRBV3-1 | TRBD2 | TRBJ2-7 | many
TGTGCCTATGAGCGGGGGGGGGCCGGGGAGCTGTTTTTT | CAYERGGAGELFF | TRBV30 | TRBD2 | TRBJ2-2 | -
TGCAGTGCTTGGGGGACAGGGGGCTCAGAGACCCAGTACTTC | CSAWGTGGSETQYF | TRBV20-1 | TRBD1 | TRBJ2-5 | -
TGTGCCAGCAGTGGTCTGTACGGCACAGATACGCAGTATTTT | CASSGLYGTDTQYF | TRBV6-2/TRBV6-3 | - | TRBJ2-3 | -
TGTGCCATCAGTCGGGGGGCGATGAATCAGCCCCAGCATTTT | CAISRGAMNQPQHF | TRBV10-3 | - | TRBJ1-5 | many
TGTGCCAGCACCGCAAGGACAGCGACCGGGACCCAGTACTTC | CASTARTATGTQYF | TRBV28 | - | TRBJ2-5 | few
TGTGCCAGCAGTGTATCTCAGGGGTCGCCTAATAACTATGGCTACACCTTC | CASSVSQGSPNNYGYTF | TRBV6-1 | - | TRBJ1-2 | many
TGCAGTGCTACCTACAATGAGCAGTTCTTC | CSATYNEQFF | TRBV20-1 | - | TRBJ2-1 | many
TGTGCCAGCAGCCCCGGGACAGCTAATGAAAAACTGTTTTTT | CASSPGTANEKLFF | TRBV5-5 | TRBD1 | TRBJ1-4 | many
TGCAGTGCTACTCTCCCACTAGCGGGAGCCGATGAGCAGTTCTTC | CSATLPLAGADEQFF | TRBV20-1 | TRBD2 | TRBJ2-1 | many
TGTGCCAGCAGTTACTACAGGGGGCCGAACTATGGCTACACCTTC | CASSYYRGPNYGYTF | TRBV7-2 | TRBD1 | TRBJ1-2 | many
TGTGCCAGCAGCCAAATTGGCGGGGGTGGATCACCCCTCCACTTT | CASSQIGGGGSPLHF | TRBV7-3 | - | TRBJ1-6 | many
TGTGCCAGCTCACCACGGCCAGAAAGCACAGATACGCAGTATTTT | CASSPRPESTDTQYF | TRBV18 | - | TRBJ2-3 | many
TGTGCCAGCAGCTTAGGAGGGCCCGGGACTAGCCATGAGCAGTTCTTC | CASSLGGPGTSHEQFF | TRBV7-8 | TRBD2 | TRBJ2-1 | many
TGTGCTAGTGGTTCTCCAGCGGGCGGGCCGAGGCCGTTCTTC | CASGSPAGGPRPFF | TRBV12-5 | - | TRBJ2-1 | few
TGTGCCAGCAGTCAAGGGGACTACTACGAGCAGTACTTC | CASSQGDYYEQYF | TRBV6-1 | TRBD2 | TRBJ2-7 | few
TGTGCCAGCAGTAGCACTAGCGGGGGACGCTACGAGCAGTACTTC | CASSSTSGGRYEQYF | TRBV6-1 | TRBD2 | TRBJ2-7 | few
TGCAGTGCTAGATCGATCCAGGCCCCCCCAGATACGCAGTATTTT | CSARSIQAPPDTQYF | TRBV20-1 | - | TRBJ2-3 | many